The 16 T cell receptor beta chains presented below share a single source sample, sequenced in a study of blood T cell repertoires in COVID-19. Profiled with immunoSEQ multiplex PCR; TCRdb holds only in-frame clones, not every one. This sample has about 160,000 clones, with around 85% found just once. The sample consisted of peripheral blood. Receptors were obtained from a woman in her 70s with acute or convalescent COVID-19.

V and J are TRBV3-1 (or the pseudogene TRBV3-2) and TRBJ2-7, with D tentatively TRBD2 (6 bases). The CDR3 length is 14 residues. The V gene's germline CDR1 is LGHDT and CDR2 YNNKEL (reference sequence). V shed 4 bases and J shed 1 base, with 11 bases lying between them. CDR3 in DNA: TGTGCCAGCAGCCCCCTAGGGACTTCCTACGAGCAGTACTTC. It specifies CASSPLGTSYEQYF.

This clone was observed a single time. The CDR3 protein is CASSFRGWNQPQHF. The CDR3 DNA sequence: TGTGCCAGCAGTTTCAGGGGTTGGAATCAGCCCCAGCATTTT. The chain combines TRBV6-5 with TRBJ1-5, with D perhaps TRBD1 (6 bases). V lost 4 bases, J lost 4 bases, and 11 bases lay in between. The germline V gene has CDR1 MNHEY and CDR2 SVGAGI. CDR3 length: 14 amino acids.

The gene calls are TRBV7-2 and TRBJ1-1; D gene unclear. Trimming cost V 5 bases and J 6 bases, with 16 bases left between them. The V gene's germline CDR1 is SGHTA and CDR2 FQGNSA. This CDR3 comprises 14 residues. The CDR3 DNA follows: TGTGCCAGCAGCCCTAATTCCCCCCCCGCTGAAGCTTTCTTT. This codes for CASSPNSPPAEAFF.

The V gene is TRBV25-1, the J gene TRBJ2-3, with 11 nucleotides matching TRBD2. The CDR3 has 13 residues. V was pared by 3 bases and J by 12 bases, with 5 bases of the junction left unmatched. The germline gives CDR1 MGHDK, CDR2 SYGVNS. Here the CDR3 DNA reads TGTGCCAGCAGTGACCGACTAGCGGGGCTTCAGTATTTT. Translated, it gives CASSDRLAGLQYF.

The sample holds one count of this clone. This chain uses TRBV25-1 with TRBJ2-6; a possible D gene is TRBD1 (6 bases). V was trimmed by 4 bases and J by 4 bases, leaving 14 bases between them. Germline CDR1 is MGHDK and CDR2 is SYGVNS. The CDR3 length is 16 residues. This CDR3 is CASSGTQGSGANVLTF. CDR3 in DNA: TGTGCCAGCAGTGGTACACAGGGATCGGGGGCCAACGTCCTGACTTTC.

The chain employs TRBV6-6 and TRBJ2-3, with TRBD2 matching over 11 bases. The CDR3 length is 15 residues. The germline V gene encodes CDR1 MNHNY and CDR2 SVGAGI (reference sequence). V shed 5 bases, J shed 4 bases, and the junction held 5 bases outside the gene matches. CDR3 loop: CASSGLAGPPDTQYF. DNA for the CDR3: TGTGCCAGCAGTGGACTAGCGGGCCCGCCAGATACGCAGTATTTT.

Written as DNA, the CDR3 is TGTGCCAGCAATATAGCGGGTGGCGAGACCCAGTACTTC. It yields the protein CASNIAGGETQYF. The chain joins TRBV28 to TRBJ2-5; TRBD2 matches 7 bases. CDR1 and CDR2 (germline): MDHEN, SYDVKM. The CDR3 extends over 13 amino acids. The trim removed 7 bases at V and 5 bases at J, leaving 7 bases unmatched.

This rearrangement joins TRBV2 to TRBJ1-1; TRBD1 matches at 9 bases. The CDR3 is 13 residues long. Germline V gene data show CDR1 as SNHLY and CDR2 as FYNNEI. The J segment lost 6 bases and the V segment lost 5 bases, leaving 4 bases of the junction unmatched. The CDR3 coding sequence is TGTGCCAGCAGTAGGGACAGGGAACCTGAAGCTTTCTTT. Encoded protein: CASSRDREPEAFF.

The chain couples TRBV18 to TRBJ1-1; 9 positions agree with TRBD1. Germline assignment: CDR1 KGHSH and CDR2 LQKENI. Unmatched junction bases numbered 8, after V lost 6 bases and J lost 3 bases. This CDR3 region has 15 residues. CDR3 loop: CASSLLQGAYTEAFF. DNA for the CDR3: TGTGCCAGCTCGCTACTACAGGGGGCCTACACTGAAGCTTTCTTT.

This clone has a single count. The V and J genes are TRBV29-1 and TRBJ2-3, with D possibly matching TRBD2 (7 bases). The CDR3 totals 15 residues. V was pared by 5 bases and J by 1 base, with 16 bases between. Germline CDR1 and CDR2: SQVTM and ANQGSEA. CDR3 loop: CSVTPKGGGTDTQYF. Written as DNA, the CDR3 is TGCAGCGTTACTCCTAAGGGGGGGGGCACAGATACGCAGTATTTT.

In nucleotides, the CDR3 is TGTGCCAGCAGTTCAACAGGGTTGACAGATACGCAGTATTTT. This gives the protein CASSSTGLTDTQYF. V is TRBV28 and J is TRBJ2-3; a possible D gene is TRBD1 (6 bases). In germline, CDR1 is MDHEN, CDR2 SYDVKM. This CDR3 comprises 14 residues. Trimming removed 4 bases from V and 3 bases from J, with 11 bases in between. Filled out from reference TRBV28 and TRBJ2-3, the complete variable domain reads DVKVTQSSRYLVKRTGEKVFLECVQDMDHENMFWYRQDPGLGLRLIYFSYDVKMKEKGDIPEGYSVSREKKERFSLILESASTNQTSMYLCASSSTGLTDTQYFGPGTRLTVL.

The CDR3 DNA follows: TGTGCCAGCAGTTCGCACTTCGGACTAGCGGGATCTACCGGGGAGCTGTTTTTT. Amino acids: CASSSHFGLAGSTGELFF. The chain combines TRBV28 with TRBJ2-2, with TRBD2 matching 12 bases. CDR3 length equals 18 residues. Germline trimming cut 4 bases from V and 5 bases from J; bases unmatched to any gene: 11. The germline CDR1 and CDR2 sequences are MDHEN and SYDVKM.

The CDR3 sequence is CASSLIAGASESAFF. CDR3 bases: TGTGCCAGCAGCTTAATTGCAGGTGCCAGTGAGTCAGCTTTCTTT. This chain connects TRBV7-2 to TRBJ1-1; D is undetermined. This CDR3 spans 15 amino acids. The V gene's germline CDR1 is SGHTA and CDR2 FQGNSA. Trimming cost V 2 bases and J 10 bases, with 20 bases left between them.

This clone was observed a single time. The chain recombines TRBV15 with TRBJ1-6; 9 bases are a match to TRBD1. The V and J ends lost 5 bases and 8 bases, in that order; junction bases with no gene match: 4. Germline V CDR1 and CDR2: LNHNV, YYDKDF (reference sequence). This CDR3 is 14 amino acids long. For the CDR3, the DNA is TGTGCCACCAGCGGGGACAGGGTGGATTCACCCCTCCACTTT. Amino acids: CATSGDRVDSPLHF.

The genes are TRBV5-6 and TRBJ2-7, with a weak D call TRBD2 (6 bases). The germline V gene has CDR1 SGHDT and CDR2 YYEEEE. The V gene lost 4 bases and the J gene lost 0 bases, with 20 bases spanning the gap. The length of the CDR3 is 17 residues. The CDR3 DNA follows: TGTGCCAGCAGCAAGAACCCAACCCGGGACTTCTCCTACGAGCAGTACTTC. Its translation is CASSKNPTRDFSYEQYF.

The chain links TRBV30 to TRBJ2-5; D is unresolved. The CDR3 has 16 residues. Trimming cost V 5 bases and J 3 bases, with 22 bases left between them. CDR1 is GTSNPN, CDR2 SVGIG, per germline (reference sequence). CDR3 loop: CAWGSNYVLTKETQYF. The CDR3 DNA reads TGTGCCTGGGGGTCGAACTATGTCTTAACAAAAGAGACCCAGTACTTC.